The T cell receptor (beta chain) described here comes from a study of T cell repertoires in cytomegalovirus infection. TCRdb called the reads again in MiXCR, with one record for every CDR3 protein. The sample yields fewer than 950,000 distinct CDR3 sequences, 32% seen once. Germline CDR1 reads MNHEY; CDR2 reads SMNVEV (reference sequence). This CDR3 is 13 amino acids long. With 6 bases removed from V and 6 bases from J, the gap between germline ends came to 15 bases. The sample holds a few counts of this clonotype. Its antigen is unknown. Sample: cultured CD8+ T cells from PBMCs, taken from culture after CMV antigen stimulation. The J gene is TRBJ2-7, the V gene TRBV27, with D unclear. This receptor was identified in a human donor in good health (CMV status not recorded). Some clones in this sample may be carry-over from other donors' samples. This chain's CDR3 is CASSWSPVREQYF. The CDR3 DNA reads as TGTGCCAGCAGCTGGTCACCGGTGCGCGAGCAGTACTTC.